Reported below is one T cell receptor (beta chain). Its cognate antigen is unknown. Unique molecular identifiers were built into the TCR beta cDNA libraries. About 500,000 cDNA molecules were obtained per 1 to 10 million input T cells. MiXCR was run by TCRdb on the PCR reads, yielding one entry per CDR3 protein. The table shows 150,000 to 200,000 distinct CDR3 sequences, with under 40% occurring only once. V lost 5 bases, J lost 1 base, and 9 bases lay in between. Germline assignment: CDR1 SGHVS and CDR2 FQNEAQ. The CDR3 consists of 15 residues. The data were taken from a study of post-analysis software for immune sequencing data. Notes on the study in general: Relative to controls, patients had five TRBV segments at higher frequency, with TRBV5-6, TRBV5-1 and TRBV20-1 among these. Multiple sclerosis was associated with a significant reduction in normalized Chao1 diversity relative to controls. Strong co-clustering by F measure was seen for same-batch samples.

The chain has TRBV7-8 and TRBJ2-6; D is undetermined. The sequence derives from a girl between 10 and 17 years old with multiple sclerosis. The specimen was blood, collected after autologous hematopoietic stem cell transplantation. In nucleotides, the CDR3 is TGTGCCAGCAGCGTCCCTAATTCTGGGGCCAACGTCCTGACTTTC. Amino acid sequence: CASSVPNSGANVLTF. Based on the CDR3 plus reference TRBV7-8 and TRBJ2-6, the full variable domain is GAGVSQSPRYKVAKRGQDVALRCDPISGHVSLFWYQQALGQGPEFLTYFQNEAQLDKSGLPSDRFFAERPEGSVSTLKIQRTQQEDSAVYLCASSVPNSGANVLTFGAGSRLTVL.